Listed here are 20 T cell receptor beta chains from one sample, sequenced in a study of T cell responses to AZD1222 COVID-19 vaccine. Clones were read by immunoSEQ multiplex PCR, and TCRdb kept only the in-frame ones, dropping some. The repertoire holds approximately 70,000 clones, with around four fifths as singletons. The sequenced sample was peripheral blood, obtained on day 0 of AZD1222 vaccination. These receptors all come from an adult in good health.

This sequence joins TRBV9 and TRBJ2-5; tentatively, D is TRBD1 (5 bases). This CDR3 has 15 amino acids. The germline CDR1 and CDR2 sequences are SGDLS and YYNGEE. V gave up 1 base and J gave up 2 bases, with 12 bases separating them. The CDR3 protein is CASSVLPTEQETQYF. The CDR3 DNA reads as TGTGCCAGCAGCGTACTACCGACAGAACAAGAGACCCAGTACTTC.

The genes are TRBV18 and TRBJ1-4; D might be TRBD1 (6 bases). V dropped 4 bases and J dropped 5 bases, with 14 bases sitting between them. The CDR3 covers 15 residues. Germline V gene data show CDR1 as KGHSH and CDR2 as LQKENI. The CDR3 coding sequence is TGTGCCAGCTCACTTGAGACAGGAACAAATGAAAAACTGTTTTTT. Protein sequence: CASSLETGTNEKLFF. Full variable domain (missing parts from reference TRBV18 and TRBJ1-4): NAGVMQNPRHLVRRRGQEARLRCSPMKGHSHVYWYRQLPEEGLKFMVYLQKENIIDESGMPKERFSAEFPKEGPSILRIQQVVRGDSAAYFCASSLETGTNEKLFFGSGTQLSVL.

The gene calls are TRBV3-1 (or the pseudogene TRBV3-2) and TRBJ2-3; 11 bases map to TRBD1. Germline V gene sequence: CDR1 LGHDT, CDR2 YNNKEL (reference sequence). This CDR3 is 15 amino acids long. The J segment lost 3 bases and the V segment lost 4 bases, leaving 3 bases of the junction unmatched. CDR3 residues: CASSRGQGETDTQYF. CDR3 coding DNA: TGTGCCAGCAGCCGGGGACAGGGGGAAACAGATACGCAGTATTTT.

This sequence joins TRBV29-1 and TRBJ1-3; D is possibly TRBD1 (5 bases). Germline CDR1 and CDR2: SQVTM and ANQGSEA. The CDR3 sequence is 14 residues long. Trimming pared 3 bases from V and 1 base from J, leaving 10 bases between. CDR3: CSVDAEGSGNTIYF. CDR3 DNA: TGCAGCGTTGACGCCGAGGGGTCTGGAAACACCATATATTTT.

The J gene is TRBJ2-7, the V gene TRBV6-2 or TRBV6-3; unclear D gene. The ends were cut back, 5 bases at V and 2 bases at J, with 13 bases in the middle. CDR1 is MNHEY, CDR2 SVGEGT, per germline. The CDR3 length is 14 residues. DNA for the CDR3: TGTGCCAGCAGTCTAGACAACGGTGCCTACGAGCAGTACTTC. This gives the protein CASSLDNGAYEQYF.

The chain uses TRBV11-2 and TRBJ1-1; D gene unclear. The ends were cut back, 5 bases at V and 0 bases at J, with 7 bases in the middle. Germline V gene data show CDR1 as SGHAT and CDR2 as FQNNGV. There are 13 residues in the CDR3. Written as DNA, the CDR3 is TGTGCCAGCAGCCTAACACTGAACACTGAAGCTTTCTTT. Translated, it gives CASSLTLNTEAFF.

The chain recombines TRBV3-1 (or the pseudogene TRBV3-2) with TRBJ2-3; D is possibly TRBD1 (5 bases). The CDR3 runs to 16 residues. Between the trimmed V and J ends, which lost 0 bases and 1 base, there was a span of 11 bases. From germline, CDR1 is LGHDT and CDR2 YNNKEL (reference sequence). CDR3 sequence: CASSQESGSGTDTQYF. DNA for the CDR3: TGTGCCAGCAGCCAAGAATCAGGGTCGGGCACAGATACGCAGTATTTT.

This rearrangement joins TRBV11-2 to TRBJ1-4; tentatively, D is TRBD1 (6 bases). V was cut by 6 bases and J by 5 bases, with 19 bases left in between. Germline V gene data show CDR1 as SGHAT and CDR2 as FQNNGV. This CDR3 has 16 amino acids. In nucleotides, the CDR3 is TGTGCCAGCAGGAGAGGTCTAGGGGGGAGAAATGAAAAACTGTTTTTT. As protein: CASRRGLGGRNEKLFF.

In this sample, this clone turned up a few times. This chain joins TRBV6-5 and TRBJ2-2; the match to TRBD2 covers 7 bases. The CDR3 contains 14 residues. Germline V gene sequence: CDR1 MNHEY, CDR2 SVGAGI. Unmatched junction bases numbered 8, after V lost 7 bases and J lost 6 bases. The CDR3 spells CASTLTSRAGELFF. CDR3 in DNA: TGTGCCAGCACCCTGACTAGCCGCGCCGGGGAGCTGTTTTTT.

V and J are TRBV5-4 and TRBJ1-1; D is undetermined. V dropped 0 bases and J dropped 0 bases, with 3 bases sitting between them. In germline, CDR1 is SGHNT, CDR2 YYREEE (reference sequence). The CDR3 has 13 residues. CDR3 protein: CASSLAVNTEAFF. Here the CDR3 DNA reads TGTGCCAGCAGCTTGGCGGTGAACACTGAAGCTTTCTTT.

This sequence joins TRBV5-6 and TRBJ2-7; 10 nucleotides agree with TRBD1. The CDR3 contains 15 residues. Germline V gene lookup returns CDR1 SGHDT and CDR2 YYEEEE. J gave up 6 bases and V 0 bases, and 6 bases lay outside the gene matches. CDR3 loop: CASSLGTGGYSEQYF. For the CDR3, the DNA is TGTGCCAGCAGCTTGGGGACAGGGGGTTATTCCGAGCAGTACTTC.

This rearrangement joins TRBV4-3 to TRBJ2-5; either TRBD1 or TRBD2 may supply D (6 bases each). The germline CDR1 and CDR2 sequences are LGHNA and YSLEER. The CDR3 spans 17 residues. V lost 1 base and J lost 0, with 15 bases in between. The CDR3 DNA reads TGCGCCAGCAGCCAAGGGAATGGGGGGCCAAACCAAGAGACCCAGTACTTC. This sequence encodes CASSQGNGGPNQETQYF.

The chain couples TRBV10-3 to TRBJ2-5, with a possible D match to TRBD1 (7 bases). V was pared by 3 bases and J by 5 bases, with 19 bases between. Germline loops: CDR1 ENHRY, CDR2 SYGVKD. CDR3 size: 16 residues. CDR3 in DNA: TGTGCCATCAGTGATCTAGGGGGCGGCGGGAAGGAGACCCAGTACTTC. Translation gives CAISDLGGGGKETQYF.

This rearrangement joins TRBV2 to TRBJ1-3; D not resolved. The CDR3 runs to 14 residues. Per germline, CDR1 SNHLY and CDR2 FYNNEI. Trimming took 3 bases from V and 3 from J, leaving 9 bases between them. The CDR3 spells CASSDRRSGNTIYF. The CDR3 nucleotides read TGTGCCAGCAGTGACCGGAGAAGTGGAAACACCATATATTTT. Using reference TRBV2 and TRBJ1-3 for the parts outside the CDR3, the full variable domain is EPEVTQTPSHQVTQMGQEVILRCVPISNHLYFYWYRQILGQKVEFLVSFYNNEISEKSEIFDDQFSVERPDGSNFTLKIRSTKLEDSAMYFCASSDRRSGNTIYFGEGSWLTVV.

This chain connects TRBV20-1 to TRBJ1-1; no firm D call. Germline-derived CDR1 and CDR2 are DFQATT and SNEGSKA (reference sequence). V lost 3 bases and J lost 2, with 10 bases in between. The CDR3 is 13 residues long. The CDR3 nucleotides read TGCAGTGCTAGTCCTAGACTAAACACTGAAGCTTTCTTT. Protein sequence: CSASPRLNTEAFF.

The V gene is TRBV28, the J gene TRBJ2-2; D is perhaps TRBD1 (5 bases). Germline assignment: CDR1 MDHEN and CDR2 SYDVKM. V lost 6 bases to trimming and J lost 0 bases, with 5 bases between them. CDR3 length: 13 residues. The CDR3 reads CASRQANTGELFF. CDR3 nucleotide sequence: TGTGCCAGCAGACAGGCGAACACCGGGGAGCTGTTTTTT.

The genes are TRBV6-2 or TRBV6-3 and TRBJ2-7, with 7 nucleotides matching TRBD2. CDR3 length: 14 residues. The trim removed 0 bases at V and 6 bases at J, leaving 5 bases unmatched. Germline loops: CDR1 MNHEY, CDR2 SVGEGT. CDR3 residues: CASSYSAGVGEQYF. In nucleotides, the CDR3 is TGTGCCAGCAGTTACTCGGCGGGGGTTGGCGAGCAGTACTTC.

DNA of the CDR3: TGCAGCGTTGAGAGCGGGGGGGCCCTGGACACCGGGGAGCTGTTTTTT. This gives the protein CSVESGGALDTGELFF. The rearrangement joins TRBV29-1 to TRBJ2-2; 10 nucleotides agree with TRBD2. Per the germline V gene, CDR1 is SQVTM and CDR2 is ANQGSEA. The V gene end was trimmed by 3 bases and the J gene end by 3 bases; junction bases not matched to a gene: 7. The CDR3 has 16 amino acids.

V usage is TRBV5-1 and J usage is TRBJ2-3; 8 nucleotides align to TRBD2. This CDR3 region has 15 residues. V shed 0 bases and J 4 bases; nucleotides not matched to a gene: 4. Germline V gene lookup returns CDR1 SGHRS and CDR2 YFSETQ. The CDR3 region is CASSLGAGGADTQYF. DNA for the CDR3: TGCGCCAGCAGCTTGGGTGCGGGGGGCGCAGATACGCAGTATTTT.

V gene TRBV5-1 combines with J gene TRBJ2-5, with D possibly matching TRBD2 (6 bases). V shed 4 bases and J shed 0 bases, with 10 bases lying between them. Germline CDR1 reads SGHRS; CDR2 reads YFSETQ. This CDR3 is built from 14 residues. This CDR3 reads CASSPGLYQETQYF. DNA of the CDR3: TGCGCCAGCAGCCCGGGACTTTACCAAGAGACCCAGTACTTC.